The next 15 T cell receptor beta chains were all read from a single sample in a study of blood T cells in healthy people across ages. Alongside a J-beta primer mix, a sample-barcoded 5' primer served in a second PCR lasting roughly 6 to 11 cycles. MiXCR, run by TCRdb on the 5' RACE reads, gives a single entry per CDR3 protein. The sample records 1.5 million to 2 million distinct CDR3 sequences, about two fifths being singletons. Material: blood. These receptors came from a human donor in good health.

V usage is TRBV12-3 or TRBV12-4 and J usage is TRBJ2-7; no firm D call. The V end lost 5 bases, the J end lost 6 bases, and 11 bases lay between the germline ends. This CDR3 has 12 residues. The CDR3 region has the DNA TGTGCCAGCAGTACCCCCTGGCTCGAGCAGTACTTC. Its translation is CASSTPWLEQYF.

The chain recombines TRBV7-9 with TRBJ2-1, with 9 nucleotides matching TRBD1. After removal of 6 bases from V and 5 bases from J, the junction contained 11 bases not matched to a gene. The CDR3 sequence is 16 residues long. Germline CDR1 reads SEHNR; CDR2 reads FQNEAQ (reference sequence). CDR3 loop: CASRNSGTGSNNEQFF. CDR3 DNA: TGTGCCAGCAGGAACTCCGGGACAGGGAGTAACAATGAGCAGTTCTTC.

The chain employs TRBV28 and TRBJ1-2, with 7 bases identical to TRBD1. The germline CDR1 and CDR2 sequences are MDHEN and SYDVKM. V lost 5 bases, J lost 10 bases, and 10 bases stayed unmatched. The CDR3 is made up of 13 amino acids. CDR3 in amino acids: CASSGGTANVYTF. CDR3 bases: TGTGCCAGCAGTGGGGGGACAGCGAATGTCTACACCTTC.

The V and J genes are TRBV28 and TRBJ1-5; 8 positions match TRBD1. There are 14 residues in the CDR3. The germline V gene encodes CDR1 MDHEN and CDR2 SYDVKM. V gave up 6 bases and J gave up 6 bases; unmatched junction bases: 7. The CDR3 loop reads CASSHGQGTQPQHF. CDR3 nucleotide sequence: TGTGCCAGCAGCCATGGACAGGGAACTCAGCCCCAGCATTTT.

The chain combines TRBV5-6 with TRBJ2-7; 7 nucleotides line up with TRBD1. This CDR3 has 16 residues. V trimming: 2 bases; J trimming: 5 bases; junction bases outside the gene matches: 13. Per germline, CDR1 SGHDT and CDR2 YYEEEE. The DNA of the CDR3 is TGTGCCAGCAGCTTTCTTATGGGACAGCTAGAAGACGAGCAGTACTTC. It encodes CASSFLMGQLEDEQYF.

The sample holds one count of this clonotype. The rearrangement links TRBV20-1 to TRBJ2-7, with 7 bases identical to TRBD2. The germline V gene has CDR1 DFQATT and CDR2 SNEGSKA (reference sequence). The CDR3 is made up of 14 amino acids. Unmatched junction bases numbered 8, after V lost 3 bases and J lost 3 bases. The CDR3: CSARGLQGNYEQYF. The DNA of the CDR3 is TGCAGTGCTAGGGGACTACAAGGTAACTACGAGCAGTACTTC.

In its sample, this clonotype was seen a few times. This sequence joins TRBV29-1 and TRBJ1-2; 9 bases are a match to TRBD1. Germline CDR1 SQVTM, CDR2 ANQGSEA. The CDR3 extends over 13 amino acids. V was pared by 6 bases and J by 6 bases, with 8 bases of the junction left unmatched. DNA of the CDR3: TGCAGCGTGACGGACAGGGGCGTGGATGGCTACACCTTC. Amino acid sequence: CSVTDRGVDGYTF. Together with reference TRBV29-1 and TRBJ1-2, the CDR3 gives the full variable domain: SAVISQKPSRDICQRGTSLTIQCQVDSQVTMMFWYRQQPGQSLTLIATANQGSEATYESGFVIDKFPISRPNLTFSTLTVSNMSPEDSSIYLCSVTDRGVDGYTFGSGTRLTVV.

V usage is TRBV6-5 and J usage is TRBJ2-5; D unresolved. Trimming took 7 bases from V and 3 from J, leaving 15 bases between them. Germline values: CDR1 MNHEY, CDR2 SVGAGI. The CDR3 spans 14 residues. CDR3 in amino acids: CASTTGPTKETQYF. CDR3 sequence (DNA): TGTGCCAGCACCACCGGACCCACAAAAGAGACCCAGTACTTC.

This chain links TRBV4-1 with TRBJ1-5; weak D call: TRBD1 (6 bases). Germline CDR1 is MGHRA and CDR2 is YSYEKL. The V end was cut by 4 bases, the J end by 3 bases, with 16 bases between. There are 16 residues in the CDR3. Written as DNA, the CDR3 is TGCGCCAGCAGCCCCCGACAGGTCTCCTACAATCAGCCCCAGCATTTT. Amino acid sequence: CASSPRQVSYNQPQHF.

This clonotype came up a few times. The rearrangement uses TRBV4-3 and TRBJ2-1; 8 bases are shared with TRBD1. V trimming: 3 bases; J trimming: 5 bases; junction bases outside the gene matches: 9. CDR1 is LGHNA, CDR2 YSLEER, per germline. CDR3 size: 16 residues. DNA of the CDR3: TGCGCCAGCAGCCACCGTCGCAGGGGGCGAGACAATGAGCAGTTCTTC. It codes for CASSHRRRGRDNEQFF.

There are a few counts of this clonotype. The chain is built from TRBV7-9 and TRBJ1-2, with D hard to call. The length of the CDR3 is 14 residues. With 5 bases removed from V and 4 bases from J, the gap between germline ends came to 14 bases. Per germline, CDR1 SEHNR and CDR2 FQNEAQ (reference sequence). The CDR3, as DNA: TGTGCCAGCAGCCACGCAGGAGGAGGCTATGGCTACACCTTC. This gives the protein CASSHAGGGYGYTF.

This clonotype was seen many times. The chain joins TRBV24-1 to TRBJ2-3; TRBD1 agrees at 9 bases. This CDR3 has 13 amino acids. V was pared by 10 bases and J by 1 base, with 2 bases of the junction left unmatched. Per the germline V gene, CDR1 is KGHDR and CDR2 is SFDVKD. DNA of the CDR3: TGTGCCACACAGGGGGCTGGCACAGATACGCAGTATTTT. The encoded protein is CATQGAGTDTQYF.

This chain joins TRBV18 and TRBJ1-1; TRBD1 might be the D (5 bases). Trimming shortened V by 2 bases and J by 8 bases, and 15 bases separated the two germline ends. CDR1 and CDR2 (germline): KGHSH, LQKENI. The CDR3 spans 14 residues. The CDR3 loop reads CASSPFIGTNEAFF. The CDR3 bases are TGTGCCAGCTCACCATTTATAGGGACGAACGAAGCTTTCTTT. Full variable domain (rest looked up from reference TRBV18 and TRBJ1-1): NAGVMQNPRHLVRRRGQEARLRCSPMKGHSHVYWYRQLPEEGLKFMVYLQKENIIDESGMPKERFSAEFPKEGPSILRIQQVVRGDSAAYFCASSPFIGTNEAFFGQGTRLTVV.

The V call is TRBV7-9, the J call TRBJ2-3; D may be TRBD2 (7 bases). Germline V lookup: CDR1 SEHNR, CDR2 FQNEAQ (reference sequence). This CDR3 has 15 amino acids. V lost 2 bases, J lost 3 bases, and 12 bases lay in between. The chain's CDR3 is CASSLWRGQTDTQYF. The CDR3 DNA reads TGTGCCAGCAGCTTATGGCGGGGGCAGACAGATACGCAGTATTTT.

This rearrangement joins TRBV3-1 to TRBJ2-2; D gene ambiguous. V lost 1 base to trimming and J lost 6 bases, with 6 bases between them. CDR1 and CDR2 from the germline V gene are LGHDT and YNNKEL (reference sequence). The CDR3 has 13 amino acids. DNA for the CDR3: TGTGCCAGCAGCCAAGTCAGAGCCGGGGAGCTGTTTTTT. Protein sequence: CASSQVRAGELFF.